This TCR beta chain was obtained from a study of cytomegalovirus exposure and HLA in healthy donors. Study results and limitations: The authors excluded some V segments, including TRBV6-2 and TRBV6-3, as indistinguishable. Later on, a genetic analysis was performed. It linked a missense variant in DCLRE1C with V- and J-gene trimming of TCR beta.

Concerning this clone itself: Its antigen is still unknown.

Looked up from germline, CDR1 is MGHRA and CDR2 is YSYEKL. Trimming left V 1 base short and J 1 base short, with 10 bases between. The CDR3 sequence is 16 residues long. Use of 60 Vbeta and 13 Jbeta primers characterized the PCR. Data came from immunoSEQ multiplex PCR; TCRdb stores just in-frame clones and leaves some out. The table lists some 210,000 clones, approximately 82% of them singletons. The sequenced material came from PBMCs. This receptor was identified in a woman in her fifties or sixties in good health and CMV-seropositive. The chain has TRBV4-1 and TRBJ2-2, with D perhaps matching TRBD2 (5 bases). The CDR3 DNA is TGCGCCAGCAGCCAAGCGGACGGACTGAACACCGGGGAGCTGTTTTTT. Its protein is CASSQADGLNTGELFF.